The rows below give T cell receptor beta chains drawn from one sample of a study of beta chain features in type 1 diabetes. TCRdb's copy holds only in-frame clones and misses some; the assay was immunoSEQ multiplex PCR. The sample has under 450,000 clones, less than 15% seen once. The sequenced material came from naive CD4+ T cells from blood. All receptors come from a woman between 18 and 30 years old in good health. Both conserved end residues are part of each CDR3. Fields, in order: V gene, clone size, J gene, D gene, CDR3 DNA, CDR3 protein. A D gene is named only where the DNA matches it firmly. Clone size appears in some rows only: once, few, many, or a class for an expanded clone.

TRBV30	few	TRBJ1-2	NA	TGTGCCTGGAGTGTCGCGGGCCACTATGGCTACACCTTC	CAWSVAGHYGYTF
TRBV25-1	NA	TRBJ2-7	NA	TGTGCCAGCAGTGAAGAGGGAAGGACAGACGAGCAGTACTTC	CASSEEGRTDEQYF
TRBV7-9	few	TRBJ2-1	NA	TGTGCCAGCAGCCTAACAGGGAGCTCCTACAATGAGCAGTTCTTC	CASSLTGSSYNEQFF
TRBV15	few	TRBJ2-7	TRBD2	TGTGCCACCAGCCGGGGGGAGGTTACCTACGAGCAGTACTTC	CATSRGEVTYEQYF
TRBV30	NA	TRBJ1-1	TRBD1	TGTGCCTGGAGTGGACAGGGGGACACTGAAGCTTTCTTT	CAWSGQGDTEAFF
TRBV15	few	TRBJ2-5	TRBD1	TGTGCCACCAGCAGAGGAGACAGGGGGCTATGGCAAGAGACCCAGTACTTC	CATSRGDRGLWQETQYF
TRBV5-4	NA	TRBJ1-1	NA	TGTGCCAGCAGCTCACAGGGTTTTGAAGCTTTCTTT	CASSSQGFEAFF
TRBV27	NA	TRBJ2-5	NA	TGTGCCAGCAGGCGACAGTCTAAAGAGACCCAGTACTTC	CASRRQSKETQYF
TRBV5-1	once	TRBJ2-7	TRBD1	TGCGCCAGCAGCGCCCCGGGACAGGGCTCCTACGAGCAGTACTTC	CASSAPGQGSYEQYF
TRBV23-1	few	TRBJ2-1	TRBD2	TGCGCCAGCAGTCATCATTCTAGCGGGAAAAATGAGCAGTTCTTC	CASSHHSSGKNEQFF